Below, one T cell receptor (beta chain) is given with its context. Its antigen is unknown. The sample contains more than one DNA sequence encoding this CDR3. Trimming took off 5 bases at V and 3 bases at J, with 4 bases between the two ends. The CDR3 contains 12 residues. CDR1 and CDR2 (germline): SNHLY, FYNNEI. Treatment here: around 19 received Ad26.COV2.S at low or high dose, single or two shots; roughly five received placebo; per-sample allocation not given. Material that was analyzed had been drawn on day 63 after the first vaccine or placebo injection. Whoever gave the sample was an adult aged 18-55 years in Boston. Vaccination used an Ad26 vector expressing Wuhan-strain SARS-CoV-2 spike. The sample is drawn from a study of Ad26.COV2.S vaccination and SARS-CoV-2 variants. About the research overall: Ad26.COV2.S shots went into the muscle once or twice, 56 days apart.

The data were produced by immunoSEQ multiplex PCR, yet TCRdb's version contains in-frame clones alone and is incomplete. The sample consists of a few hundred thousand clones, 90% of them appearing once. Study-level points and caveats: Reported findings describe substantial breadth in spike-specific CD8+ and CD4+ T cell responses following vaccination.

The sample consisted of peripheral blood, taken in a trial of Ad26.COV2.S vaccine versus placebo. The source of this sequence is a person aged 18 to 65 who received the Ad26.COV2.S COVID-19 vaccine or a placebo. The gene calls are TRBV2 and TRBJ2-2; D unresolved. CDR3 residues: CASSSDTGELFF. The CDR3 DNA follows: TGTGCCAGCAGTAGCGACACCGGGGAGCTGTTTTTT. The complete variable domain, with remaining parts taken from reference TRBV2 and TRBJ2-2, reads EPEVTQTPSHQVTQMGQEVILRCVPISNHLYFYWYRQILGQKVEFLVSFYNNEISEKSEIFDDQFSVERPDGSNFTLKIRSTKLEDSAMYFCASSSDTGELFFGEGSRLTVL.